This T cell receptor beta chain was captured by sequencing in a study of cytomegalovirus exposure and HLA in healthy donors. Notes on the study in general: Only CMV serostatus was available as immune exposure information. Within an earlier analysis, most TCR beta V segments proved productive either about 87% or about 30% of the time. The study reported that TCR beta sequences accurately predicted HLA-A and HLA-B alleles in most subjects. A later analysis associated under 20,000 TCR beta sequences with HLA alleles at a 0.05 false discovery rate.

About this clone itself: Its target is not known.

Primers: 60 Vbeta forward and 13 Jbeta reverse. Only in-frame clones appear in the TCRdb table, and some are missing; sequencing was by immunoSEQ multiplex PCR. The sample has some 180,000 clones, 85% seen once. In germline, CDR1 is SQVTM, CDR2 ANQGSEA. There are 12 residues in the CDR3. Trimming removed 7 bases from V and 14 bases from J; junction bases left unmatched: 9. The V call is TRBV29-1, the J call TRBJ2-1, with 12 bases matching TRBD2. The sample comprised PBMCs. The clonotype originates from a man aged 25 to 40 in good health and CMV-seropositive. The CDR3 DNA follows: TGCAGCGGCCAGACTAGCGGGAGCGGCGAGTTCTTC. Translated, it gives CSGQTSGSGEFF.